The 18 T cell receptor beta chains below come from one sample, sequenced in a study of blood T cells in healthy people across ages (dated by TCRdb to between 2015 and 2017). The library was generated by 5' RACE. TCRdb shows the sequencer as Illumina HiSeq 2500. A second PCR of about 7 to 12 cycles was performed with a sample-barcoded 5' primer and a J-beta primer mix. TCRdb took the public reads, trimmed them with fastp at Q25, ran MiXCR for clone calling and kept in-frame beta chains. Duplicate CDR3 protein sequences are folded into a single record with the most common DNA and genes. Within this sample are about 1 million distinct CDR3 sequences, with 25% of them counted one time only. 0.75% of the sample belongs to the ten largest clones. These data were also reused for a study on T cells of mothers and their children.

The sample comprised blood. All receptors come from a girl aged 2 to 10 in good health.

The rearrangement joins TRBV7-9 to TRBJ2-5; D is tentatively TRBD1 or TRBD2 (5 bases each). CDR1 and CDR2 (germline): SEHNR, FQNEAQ (reference sequence). The germline V and J ends were trimmed by 5 bases and 3 bases, with 13 bases remaining between them. The CDR3 extends over 14 amino acids. The CDR3 is CASSTALGEETQYF. CDR3 DNA: TGTGCCAGCAGCACGGCGCTGGGGGAAGAGACCCAGTACTTC.

CDR3 nucleotide sequence: TGTGCCAGCAGCGGCGGGACAGGGATGTTATTCGGCTCCTACGAGCAGTACTTC. As protein: CASSGGTGMLFGSYEQYF. The rearrangement links TRBV7-9 to TRBJ2-7; 9 bases fit TRBD1. Losses at the gene ends were 5 bases for V and 0 bases for J; bases not matched to a gene: 14. The germline V gene encodes CDR1 SEHNR and CDR2 FQNEAQ (reference sequence). CDR3 length: 18 amino acids.

The chain couples TRBV29-1 to TRBJ2-5, with TRBD1 matching 8 bases. Germline-derived CDR1 and CDR2 are SQVTM and ANQGSEA. The CDR3 is made up of 14 amino acids. Losses at the gene ends were 4 bases for V and 2 bases for J; bases not matched to a gene: 6. This CDR3 reads CSVAGGQEQETQYF. Written as DNA, the CDR3 is TGCAGCGTTGCCGGGGGACAGGAACAAGAGACCCAGTACTTC.

This clonotype has a handful of counts. The chain combines TRBV11-1 with TRBJ2-5; TRBD2 aligns across 10 bases. Judging by the DNA end, TRBJ2-1 fits better; the J call may be wrong. Germline CDR1 SGHAT, CDR2 FQDESV (reference sequence). The CDR3 has 17 residues. The CDR3 bases are TGTGCCAGCAGCTTAGCGTCCGGCCTAGCGGGAGTTATTGAGCAGTTCTTC. Protein product: CASSLASGLAGVIEQFF.

This clonotype was counted a few times. The chain is built from TRBV7-2 and TRBJ2-3; the D is unclear. The V gene lost 4 bases and the J gene lost 5 bases, with 13 bases spanning the gap. CDR3 length equals 14 residues. From germline, CDR1 is SGHTA and CDR2 FQGNSA. CDR3 residues: CASSSNSGRDTQYF. The CDR3 region has the DNA TGTGCCAGCAGCTCGAACTCCGGAAGAGATACGCAGTATTTT.

The rearrangement joins TRBV5-1 to TRBJ1-2; D remains unclear. The germline V gene encodes CDR1 SGHRS and CDR2 YFSETQ. The V end lost 3 bases, the J end lost 4 bases, and 7 bases lay between the germline ends. CDR3 length: 12 amino acids. CDR3 in amino acids: CASSSDFYGYTF. DNA of the CDR3: TGCGCCAGCAGCTCGGACTTCTATGGCTACACCTTC.

This clonotype appeared once. The V call is TRBV12-3 or TRBV12-4, the J call TRBJ2-5, with 8 bases aligning to TRBD2. V lost 3 bases and J lost 5; bases outside the gene matches: 11. This CDR3 spans 16 amino acids. CDR3 coding DNA: TGTGCCAGCAGTTTGTCTAGCGGGTCCCCCGGGGAGACCCAGTACTTC. This gives the protein CASSLSSGSPGETQYF.

The rearrangement uses TRBV5-1 and TRBJ2-3, with a tentative D call TRBD2 (7 bases). Trimming pared 4 bases from V and 3 bases from J, leaving 18 bases between. The CDR3 is 16 residues long. The germline V gene encodes CDR1 SGHRS and CDR2 YFSETQ. The CDR3 loop reads CASSRWGGPQTDTQYF. CDR3 bases: TGCGCCAGCAGCCGATGGGGGGGCCCACAGACAGATACGCAGTATTTT. The variable domain in full, completed from reference TRBV5-1 and TRBJ2-3, reads KAGVTQTPRYLIKTRGQQVTLSCSPISGHRSVSWYQQTPGQGLQFLFEYFSETQRNKGNFPGRFSGRQFSNSRSEMNVSTLELGDSALYLCASSRWGGPQTDTQYFGPGTRLTVL.

This chain uses TRBV9 with TRBJ2-7; D tentatively reads TRBD1 or TRBD2 (5 bases each). This CDR3 is built from 16 residues. The V gene's germline CDR1 is SGDLS and CDR2 YYNGEE. V shed 0 bases and J shed 6 bases, with 19 bases lying between them. The CDR3 loop reads CASSVGLGTVQGEQYF. The DNA of the CDR3 is TGTGCCAGCAGCGTAGGCTTGGGGACGGTACAAGGCGAGCAGTACTTC.

This clonotype was detected only a few times. The V gene is TRBV7-3, the J gene TRBJ2-3; maybe TRBD2 (5 bases). The CDR3 length is 14 residues. With 4 bases removed from V and 9 bases from J, the gap between germline ends came to 17 bases. CDR1 and CDR2 (germline): SGHTA, FQGTGA. The CDR3 reads CASSSIHGDQTQYF. In DNA form, the CDR3 reads TGTGCCAGCAGCTCCATCCACGGGGATCAAACGCAGTATTTT.

This chain links TRBV5-1 with TRBJ2-4, with D perhaps TRBD2 (6 bases). The CDR3 runs 17 residues. Germline V gene sequence: CDR1 SGHRS, CDR2 YFSETQ. Trimming removed 0 bases from V and 8 bases from J, with 21 bases in between. The CDR3 DNA reads as TGCGCCAGCAGCTTGGCCGGACTCCGGGACTCTTCATACATTCAGTACTTC. The encoded protein is CASSLAGLRDSSYIQYF.

This clonotype was counted a few times. This rearrangement joins TRBV6-5 to TRBJ1-1; tentative D call: TRBD1 (6 bases). V shed 8 bases and J shed 3 bases, with 10 bases lying between them. The CDR3 length is 12 residues. Germline V gene data show CDR1 as MNHEY and CDR2 as SVGAGI. The CDR3 loop reads CASYGGHTEAFF. The DNA for the CDR3 is TGTGCCAGCTACGGGGGCCACACTGAAGCTTTCTTT.

This clonotype was counted between two and nine times. The V and J genes are TRBV13 and TRBJ1-2; the D is unclear. Trimming removed 3 bases from V and 0 bases from J, with 8 bases in between. The CDR3 is 14 amino acids. Germline V gene lookup returns CDR1 PRHDT and CDR2 FYEKMQ (reference sequence). The CDR3 here is CASSFQKSNYGYTF. CDR3 in DNA: TGTGCCAGCAGCTTTCAGAAATCTAACTATGGCTACACCTTC.

This clonotype has only a few counts. V is TRBV10-3 and J is TRBJ2-7; 10 bases fit TRBD2. Trimming removed 8 bases from V and 3 bases from J; junction bases left unmatched: 7. This CDR3 has 14 residues. Germline assignment: CDR1 ENHRY and CDR2 SYGVKD. The CDR3 loop reads CAIGLAGEDYEQYF. The CDR3 DNA is TGTGCCATCGGGCTAGCGGGGGAGGACTACGAGCAGTACTTC.

The genes are TRBV29-1 and TRBJ2-3; D ambiguous. Germline lookup yields CDR1 SQVTM and CDR2 ANQGSEA. This CDR3 region has 13 residues. Trimming left V 3 bases short and J 3 bases short, with 10 bases between. Here the CDR3 reads CSVDAMETDTQYF. The DNA of the CDR3 is TGCAGCGTTGATGCTATGGAAACAGATACGCAGTATTTT.

The chain has TRBV10-3 and TRBJ2-4; 7 bases align to TRBD2. CDR3 length: 13 amino acids. V shed 8 bases, J shed 8 bases, and the junction held 9 bases outside the gene matches. The germline CDR1 and CDR2 sequences are ENHRY and SYGVKD. CDR3 sequence (DNA): TGTGCCATCGGTCCAGGGAGGGAAGACATTCAGTACTTC. This sequence encodes CAIGPGREDIQYF.

At least ten counts were recorded for this clonotype. The chain links TRBV7-3 to TRBJ2-1; 11 positions match TRBD2. Germline trimming cut 2 bases from V and 6 bases from J; bases unmatched to any gene: 6. This CDR3 contains 16 residues. The V gene's germline CDR1 is SGHTA and CDR2 FQGTGA. In nucleotides, the CDR3 is TGTGCCAGCAGCTTAGGGCTAGCGGGAGGTACCAATGAGCAGTTCTTC. Translated: CASSLGLAGGTNEQFF.

The sample holds a few counts of this clonotype. The rearrangement links TRBV6-6 to TRBJ2-5; 9 bases are shared with TRBD1. The DNA end is a closer match to TRBJ2-7, so the J assignment may be wrong. The germline V gene encodes CDR1 MNHNY and CDR2 SVGAGI (reference sequence). The CDR3 contains 15 residues. CDR3 in DNA: TGTGCCAGCAGTATCGGGACAGGGATCCTCTACGAGCAGTACTTC. Its translation: CASSIGTGILYEQYF.